The 19 T cell receptor beta chains presented below share a single source sample, sequenced in a study of T cell clonality in common variable immunodeficiency (dated by TCRdb to the mid-2010s). Their target antigens are unknown. The research as a whole found: Reportedly, TCRbeta sequences from CVID had fewer deletions and N-nucleotide insertions, and highly modified clones with 13 or more V deletions were absent from CVID.

The library was built by means of the immunoSEQ multiplex PCR assay. What TCRdb holds here is the immuneACCESS table cut down to in-frame rearrangements. Part of the clones is not present; checked against another copy, under half of the missing clones reflect an unresolved V gene, and the others are unexplained. This sample shows about 19,000 clones, and none of them turns up only once. Together, the top ten hold roughly 2.5% of the sample. The sample taken for sequencing was peripheral blood mononuclear cells. These receptors came from a human donor with common variable immunodeficiency.

This clone is labeled medium-sized. The DNA ends 3 residues before the CDR3 does, and the rest of the CDR3 is filled in from the germline J gene. V and J are TRBV19 and TRBJ2-3; 8 nucleotides agree with TRBD1. This CDR3 contains 15 residues. Germline values: CDR1 LNHDA, CDR2 SQIVND (reference sequence). Trimming at V came to 5 bases and at J to 2 bases, leaving 6 bases not matched to a gene. This CDR3 is CASSATGANTDTQYF. The covered CDR3 bases are TGTGCCAGTAGTGCGACAGGGGCCAACACAGATACG.

For this clone: With the read ending 3 residues before the CDR3 end, the germline J gene is used to fill in that end. This rearrangement joins TRBV6-2 or TRBV6-3 to TRBJ2-1; 16 bases fit TRBD2. CDR1 is MNHEY and CDR2 is SVGEGT in the germline V gene. V was clipped by 6 bases and J by 8 bases; unmatched bases: 4. The CDR3 is 15 residues long. This chain's CDR3 is CASRGLAGGRDEQFF. The part of the CDR3 DNA that was read is TGTGCCAGCAGGGGACTAGCGGGAGGGCGAGATGAG.

This clone qualifies as medium-sized. The read terminates 3 residues ahead of where the CDR3 ends, so the germline J gene completes it. This sample also contains other DNA sequences that code for the same CDR3. The rearrangement joins TRBV9 to TRBJ2-1; the match to TRBD2 covers 14 bases. This CDR3 has 15 residues. J lost 7 bases, V lost 5 bases, and 5 bases had no gene match. The germline V gene has CDR1 SGDLS and CDR2 YYNGEE. The CDR3 loop is CASRLGLAGGNEQFF. CDR3 DNA, as far as it was read: TGTGCCAGCAGGCTAGGACTAGCGGGAGGTAATGAG.

The table lists this clone with many counts. The CDR3 is cut off 3 residues early in the read; its end comes from the germline J gene. The V and J genes are TRBV2 and TRBJ2-4; D is unresolved. Between the trimmed V and J ends, which lost 1 base and 5 bases, there was a span of 3 bases. Germline V gene sequence: CDR1 SNHLY, CDR2 FYNNEI. The CDR3 contains 12 residues. Partial CDR3 DNA: TGTGCCAGCAGTGAAGAGGAAAACATT. Amino acids: CASSEEENI. The whole CDR3 is CASSEEENIQYF.

This clone was seen many times. The DNA ends 3 residues before the CDR3 does, and the rest of the CDR3 is filled in from the germline J gene. The chain has TRBV18 and TRBJ2-7; 12 positions agree with TRBD2. V was pared by 8 bases and J by 1 base, with 3 bases of the junction left unmatched. This CDR3 has 14 amino acids. In germline, CDR1 is KGHSH, CDR2 LQKENI. The CDR3 region is CASRTSGTSYEQYF. CDR3 bases read: TGTGCCAGCCGGACTAGCGGGACTTCCTACGAG. The entire variable domain, with the rest obtained from reference TRBV18 and TRBJ2-7, is as follows: NAGVMQNPRHLVRRRGQEARLRCSPMKGHSHVYWYRQLPEEGLKFMVYLQKENIIDESGMPKERFSAEFPKEGPSILRIQQVVRGDSAAYFCASRTSGTSYEQYFGPGTRLTVT.

The sample holds a few counts of this clone. Sequencing ends 3 residues short of the CDR3 end; the germline J gene provides the rest. The rearrangement uses TRBV7-9 and TRBJ1-3; perhaps TRBD1 as D (5 bases). V lost 6 bases to trimming and J lost 0 bases, with 12 bases between them. Germline V CDR1 and CDR2: SEHNR, FQNEAQ (reference sequence). This CDR3 has 15 amino acids. CDR3 in amino acids: CASRGLGGSGNTIYF. The CDR3 bases that were read are TGTGCCAGCAGGGGCCTGGGGGGCTCTGGAAACACC.

This clone was recorded at least ten times. Read coverage stops 3 residues before the CDR3 terminus; the germline J gene supplies the remainder. This sequence joins TRBV30 and TRBJ2-3; 15 nucleotides match TRBD2. The germline V gene encodes CDR1 GTSNPN and CDR2 SVGIG (reference sequence). V shed 8 bases, J shed 1 base, and the junction held 10 bases outside the gene matches. The CDR3 contains 17 residues. The CDR3 sequence: CAGWTSGRGGGTDTQYF. The sequenced CDR3 bases are TGTGCCGGTTGGACTAGCGGGAGGGGTGGTGGCACAGATACG. The whole variable domain, remainder taken from reference TRBV30 and TRBJ2-3, is SQTIHQWPATLVQPVGSPLSLECTVEGTSNPNLYWYRQAAGRGLQLLFYSVGIGQISSEVPQNLSASRPQDRQFILSSKKLLLSDSGFYLCAGWTSGRGGGTDTQYFGPGTRLTVL.

In the case of this clone: With the read ending 3 residues before the CDR3 end, the germline J gene is used to fill in that end. The rearrangement joins TRBV2 to TRBJ1-3; TRBD1 might be the D (5 bases). Deletions cut 6 bases from V and 0 bases from J, with 9 bases between. The CDR3 loop spans 14 amino acids. Germline V gives CDR1 SNHLY, CDR2 FYNNEI. The covered CDR3 bases are TGTGCCAGCAGCGGGGGGACCTCTGGAAACACC. This sequence encodes CASSGGTSGNT. The CDR3 as a whole reads CASSGGTSGNTIYF.

Remarks on this clone: The CDR3 end lies 3 residues beyond the end of the read and is filled in from the germline J gene. The chain is built from TRBV7-8 and TRBJ2-7; 8 nucleotides align to TRBD1. With V trimmed by 2 bases and J by 4 bases, 7 bases remained unmatched. The CDR3 spans 15 residues. The germline gives CDR1 SGHVS, CDR2 FQNEAQ. The sequenced CDR3 bases are TGTGCCAGCAGCTTACCACCGGGACAGGTGTACGAG. It encodes CASSLPPGQVYE. The full CDR3 protein is CASSLPPGQVYEQYF.

Details on this clone: The CDR3 is cut off 3 residues early in the read; its end comes from the germline J gene. This chain connects TRBV30 to TRBJ1-6, with a possible D match to TRBD1 (6 bases). CDR3 length: 15 residues. Deletions cut 2 bases from V and 10 bases from J, with 18 bases between. Per germline, CDR1 GTSNPN and CDR2 SVGIG (reference sequence). The CDR3 here is CAWSPPGRGNSPLHF. CDR3 bases read: TGTGCCTGGAGTCCCCCCGGCAGGGGAAACTCACCC.

This clone was seen many times. The read comes to an end 3 residues before the CDR3 does, leaving the germline J gene to fill in the end. The rearrangement links TRBV20-1 to TRBJ1-6; 8 bases are shared with TRBD1. The CDR3 extends over 15 amino acids. CDR1 is DFQATT and CDR2 is SNEGSKA in the germline V gene (reference sequence). The V and J ends lost 4 bases and 5 bases, in that order; junction bases with no gene match: 7. CDR3 DNA, as far as it was read: TGCAGTGCTAACGGACAGGGTGGAGATAATTCACCC. Amino acids: CSANGQGGDNSP. The CDR3, in full, reads CSANGQGGDNSPLHF.

To note about this clone: A much larger clone differs from this one at a single base, so this may be a read error. The read stops 3 residues short of the end of the CDR3; the missing end is completed from the germline J gene. V and J are TRBV7-8 and TRBJ2-1; D perhaps matches TRBD1 (6 bases). CDR3 length: 17 residues. Trimming removed 4 bases at V and 5 bases at J, with 21 bases between. CDR1 and CDR2 from the germline V gene are SGHVS and FQNEAQ. The sequenced CDR3 bases are TGTGCCAGCAGCTCCCCCTGGAAACAGGGTGTAAACAATGAG. This gives the protein CASSSPWKQGVNNE. The CDR3 reads in full as CASSSPWKQGVNNEQFF.

This clone was picked up many times. Read data end 3 residues before the CDR3 end; the end is taken from the germline J gene. This rearrangement joins TRBV20-1 to TRBJ2-3; 10 nucleotides match TRBD2. The germline gives CDR1 DFQATT, CDR2 SNEGSKA (reference sequence). The CDR3 totals 18 residues. V shed 1 base and J 1 base; nucleotides not matched to a gene: 11. The covered CDR3 bases are TGCAGTGCTAGAGCGGGACTAGCGAACGTGGGGGGCACAGATACG. Translating gives CSARAGLANVGGTDT. The full CDR3 protein reads CSARAGLANVGGTDTQYF.

In the case of this clone: Sequencing ends 3 residues short of the CDR3 end; the germline J gene provides the rest. The chain links TRBV20-1 to TRBJ2-7, with TRBD2 matching 8 bases. This CDR3 is 17 amino acids long. V lost 6 bases, J lost 0 bases, and 16 bases stayed unmatched. CDR1 DFQATT and CDR2 SNEGSKA come from the germline V gene (reference sequence). This CDR3 is CSADPRLGLAGSYEQYF. CDR3 bases read: TGCAGTGCAGATCCTCGCCTCGGGCTAGCGGGCTCCTACGAG.

In its sample, this clone was seen many times. The read ends 3 residues before the CDR3 terminus; that terminus is restored from the germline J gene. This chain uses TRBV20-1 with TRBJ2-2; no firm D call. Trimming stripped 1 base from V and 2 bases from J, with 5 bases between. The CDR3 loop spans 13 amino acids. Germline V gives CDR1 DFQATT, CDR2 SNEGSKA (reference sequence). CDR3: CSARAPNTGELFF. The covered CDR3 bases are TGCAGTGCTAGAGCCCCTAACACCGGGGAG.

This clone was detected ten times or more. The read halts 3 residues ahead of the CDR3 end, with the missing end drawn from the germline J gene. This chain uses TRBV29-1 with TRBJ2-7; D might be TRBD2 (6 bases). The CDR3 runs 12 residues. Germline values: CDR1 SQVTM, CDR2 ANQGSEA. V lost 5 bases and J lost 1, with 9 bases in between. This CDR3 reads CSVLAISYEQYF. The CDR3 bases that were read are TGCAGCGTTCTAGCGATATCCTACGAG.

This clone occurred many times. The observed sequence ends 3 residues before the CDR3 terminus, with the missing tail filled in from the germline J gene. The rearrangement joins TRBV7-3 to TRBJ2-1, with 8 bases that match TRBD2. The V gene's germline CDR1 is SGHTA and CDR2 FQGTGA. The CDR3 sequence is 15 residues long. Germline trimming cut 5 bases from V and 2 bases from J; bases unmatched to any gene: 5. CDR3 DNA (partial): TGTGCCAGCAGCCAAGCGGGAGCCCCCTACAATGAG. This encodes CASSQAGAPYNE. The entire CDR3 protein reads CASSQAGAPYNEQFF.

By proportion, this clone is medium-sized. The CDR3 end lies 3 residues beyond the end of the read and is filled in from the germline J gene. The chain has TRBV29-1 and TRBJ1-4; D might be TRBD1 (6 bases). This CDR3 has 13 residues. CDR1 and CDR2 from the germline V gene are SQVTM and ANQGSEA. Trimming cost V 6 bases and J 8 bases, with 16 bases left between them. CDR3 in amino acids: CSVVGARGEKLFF. The CDR3 bases that were read are TGCAGCGTCGTGGGGGCTAGGGGGGAAAAA.

The sample holds many counts of this clone. The CDR3 end lies 3 residues beyond the end of the read and is filled in from the germline J gene. The chain links TRBV20-1 to TRBJ2-1; 14 bases are a match to TRBD2. CDR1 is DFQATT, CDR2 SNEGSKA, per germline (reference sequence). This CDR3 has 16 residues. V lost 0 bases, J lost 6 bases, and 4 bases stayed unmatched. The covered CDR3 bases are TGCAGTGCTAGAGATCAGGGACTAGCGGGAGTCAATGAG. It translates to CSARDQGLAGVNE. The entire CDR3 sequence reads CSARDQGLAGVNEQFF.